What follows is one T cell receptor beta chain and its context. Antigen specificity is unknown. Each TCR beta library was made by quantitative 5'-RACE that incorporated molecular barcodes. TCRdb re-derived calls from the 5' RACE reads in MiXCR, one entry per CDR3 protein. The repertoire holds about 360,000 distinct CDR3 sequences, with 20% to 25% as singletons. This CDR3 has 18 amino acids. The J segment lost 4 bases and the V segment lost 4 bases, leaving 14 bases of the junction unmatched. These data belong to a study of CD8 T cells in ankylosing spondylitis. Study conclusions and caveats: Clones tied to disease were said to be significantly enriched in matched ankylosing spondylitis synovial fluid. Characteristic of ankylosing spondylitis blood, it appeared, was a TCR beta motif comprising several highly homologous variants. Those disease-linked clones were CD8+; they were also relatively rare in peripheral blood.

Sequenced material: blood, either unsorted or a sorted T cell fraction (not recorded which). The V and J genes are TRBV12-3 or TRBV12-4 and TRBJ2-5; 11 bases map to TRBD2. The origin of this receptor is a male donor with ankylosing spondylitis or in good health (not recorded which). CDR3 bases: TGTGCCAGCAGTTCACACACTAGCGGGGGCATTAAAGGAGAGACCCAGTACTTC. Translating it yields CASSSHTSGGIKGETQYF.